This note documents a single TCR beta chain sequence. Its target is not known. Repertoires were generated with immunoSEQ multiplex PCR, while TCRdb's copy carries only in-frame clones and drops some. The repertoire holds tens of thousands of clones, with roughly 73% as singletons. The V end was cut by 4 bases, the J end by 5 bases, with 12 bases between. This CDR3 spans 13 amino acids. The germline CDR1 and CDR2 sequences are SGHAT and FQNNGV. The source of the sample is a study of OX40 agonist ivuxolimab in advanced cancers. Overall study results and limits: Among expanded peripheral T cells, antigen specificity went undetermined. Expanded clones were, on average, more numerous among CD8+ T cells than CD4+. Both blood CD4+ and CD8+ T cells showed clonal growth by week 6 at 0.1 to 3.0 mg/kg. At 0.1-3.0 mg/kg, partial responders had clonal expansion among the lowest observed.

This rearrangement joins TRBV11-2 to TRBJ2-7; D remains unclear. This clonotype originated in an adult with an advanced solid tumor such as melanoma, head and neck, liver or kidney cancer. The sequencing used CD4+ or CD8+ T cells sorted from blood, collected in a trial of the OX40 agonist ivuxolimab. The CDR3 sequence: CASSSFVSDEQYF. The CDR3 DNA reads TGTGCCAGCAGCTCCTTTGTCAGCGACGAGCAGTACTTC.